The clone carrying this T cell receptor beta chain appeared many times. No antigen is known for it. No donor had other autoimmune disease, uncontrolled infection, pregnancy or lactation. The germline gives CDR1 SGHAT, CDR2 FQNNGV. Losses at the gene ends were 3 bases for V and 3 bases for J; bases not matched to a gene: 5. CDR3 size: 14 residues. The data were taken from a study of Graves' ophthalmopathy and Graves' hyperthyroidism. RNA transcripts provided the template for amplifying TCR beta CDR3 regions. HTBI primers were used in a first-round RT-PCR, which preceded a second-round multiplex PCR. TCRdb recomputed calls from the multiplex PCR reads with MiXCR, one row per CDR3 protein. The table shows about 210,000 distinct CDR3 sequences, with approximately 28% occurring only once. Overall study results and limits: The blood repertoire also included most expanded thyroid clonotypes above 0.001 frequency.

The specimen sequenced was peripheral blood. The clonotype was recovered from a man between 50 and 59 years old with Graves' ophthalmopathy. The chain uses TRBV11-2 and TRBJ2-7; 7 bases are shared with TRBD2. CDR3 amino acids: CASSLTGTIYEQYF. For the CDR3, the DNA is TGTGCCAGCAGCTTGACCGGGACTATCTACGAGCAGTACTTC.